The clone carrying this TCR beta chain has only a few counts. The authors ran a second PCR of roughly 6 to 12 cycles using a sample-barcoded 5' primer and a J-beta primer mix. TCRdb independently ran MiXCR on the 5' RACE reads; one entry per CDR3 protein. This table holds around 1,000,000 distinct CDR3 sequences, roughly a quarter found once. The record originates from a study of blood T cells in healthy people across ages. Germline values: CDR1 LGHNA, CDR2 YNFKEQ. The CDR3 spans 14 residues. These records were also assigned to another study, of T cells of mothers and their children.

The specimen was blood. The origin of this receptor is a girl aged 2 to 10 in good health. V usage is TRBV4-2 and J usage is TRBJ2-5; D tentatively reads TRBD1 or TRBD2 (5 bases each). The J call is uncertain, as TRBJ2-7 better fits the DNA end. The CDR3 DNA follows: TGTGCCAGCAGCCCGGGGCTAGCCGCCCTCGAGCAGTACTTC. Its translation: CASSPGLAALEQYF.